The 15 T cell receptor beta chains given below trace back to one sample, sequenced in a study of long-term antiretroviral therapy in people with HIV. Researchers ran immunoSEQ v3.0 at survey level. The method was immunoSEQ multiplex PCR; TCRdb's version includes in-frame clones alone and lacks a portion of them. The sample carries roughly 17,000 clones, 75% to 90% recorded once. Sequences were derived from unsorted PBMCs, sampled 0.3 years after starting antiretroviral therapy. These receptors all come from a man aged 18 to 29 with HIV.

The gene calls are TRBV6-5 and TRBJ1-4; D call uncertain. The CDR3 has 15 amino acids. The V end was cut by 1 base, the J end by 0 bases, with 6 bases between. Germline-derived CDR1 and CDR2 are MNHEY and SVGAGI. The CDR3 DNA reads TGTGCCAGCAGTTACTTCAGCACAACTAATGAAAAACTGTTTTTT. This sequence encodes CASSYFSTTNEKLFF.

The chain employs TRBV6-6 and TRBJ1-1; D uncertain. Trimming removed 6 bases from V and 1 base from J, with 9 bases in between. Germline-derived CDR1 and CDR2 are MNHNY and SVGAGI (reference sequence). The CDR3 is 13 amino acids. In DNA form, the CDR3 reads TGTGCCAGCAGCGAGATAGAGAACACTGAAGCTTTCTTT. Protein product: CASSEIENTEAFF.

The V call is TRBV4-1, the J call TRBJ1-3, with D possibly matching TRBD1 (5 bases). This CDR3 is 14 amino acids long. V lost 6 bases and J lost 3, with 12 bases in between. Germline loops: CDR1 MGHRA, CDR2 YSYEKL. The CDR3 bases are TGCGCCAGCAGACCCAACACAGGTGGAAACACCATATATTTT. Translated, it gives CASRPNTGGNTIYF.

J is TRBJ1-5 and V is TRBV7-8; possible D gene TRBD1, 5 bases. CDR1 and CDR2 from the germline V gene are SGHVS and FQNEAQ. V was shortened by 1 base and J by 3 bases, with 13 bases between the two germline ends. The CDR3 totals 16 residues. The CDR3 region is CASSLDYGGLNQPQHF. CDR3 bases: TGTGCCAGCAGCTTAGACTATGGGGGTCTCAATCAGCCCCAGCATTTT.

J is TRBJ2-3 and V is TRBV6-1; unclear D gene. The germline gives CDR1 MNHNS, CDR2 SASEGT. This CDR3 is built from 11 residues. V was shortened by 3 bases and J by 6 bases, with 4 bases between the two germline ends. CDR3: CASSDYDTQYF. The CDR3 DNA sequence: TGTGCCAGCAGTGACTACGATACGCAGTATTTT.

This clone was detected only a few times. This chain joins TRBV15 and TRBJ1-6, with D perhaps matching TRBD1 (5 bases). CDR3 length equals 16 residues. Trimming left V 0 bases short and J 10 bases short, with 16 bases between. Germline CDR1 LNHNV, CDR2 YYDKDF (reference sequence). The chain's CDR3 is CATSRDVSQGSSPLHF. CDR3 DNA: TGTGCCACCAGCAGAGATGTTTCTCAGGGAAGCTCACCCCTCCACTTT.

J is TRBJ1-2 and V is TRBV28; perhaps TRBD1 as D (5 bases). The ends were cut back, 6 bases at V and 8 bases at J, with 37 bases in the middle. CDR1 MDHEN and CDR2 SYDVKM come from the germline V gene. There are 20 residues in the CDR3. The CDR3 DNA reads TGTGCCAGCAGCCCCGCGGGGGATAATCAGAAATCACACCACTCGGGGGGCTACACCTTC. This encodes CASSPAGDNQKSHHSGGYTF.

Points on this clone: The sample has other DNA sequences that encode this CDR3 too. The V and J genes are TRBV6-1 and TRBJ2-5; 12 nucleotides match TRBD2. J gave up 5 bases and V 2 bases, and 3 bases lay outside the gene matches. The germline gives CDR1 MNHNS, CDR2 SASEGT. The CDR3 contains 15 residues. The CDR3 sequence: CASSELAGGPETQYF. CDR3 sequence (DNA): TGTGCCAGCAGTGAACTAGCGGGGGGGCCTGAGACCCAGTACTTC.

The chain carries TRBV6-5 and TRBJ2-5, with 7 bases that match TRBD2. Germline V gene data show CDR1 as MNHEY and CDR2 as SVGAGI. The trim removed 2 bases at V and 5 bases at J, leaving 2 bases unmatched. The CDR3 runs 13 residues. The CDR3 DNA follows: TGTGCCAGCAGTTACGGGGGGGATGAGACCCAGTACTTC. It encodes CASSYGGDETQYF.

The chain joins TRBV7-9 to TRBJ1-2; 7 bases agree with TRBD1. Germline CDR1 and CDR2: SEHNR and FQNEAQ (reference sequence). The CDR3 is made up of 15 amino acids. V shed 5 bases and J 4 bases; nucleotides not matched to a gene: 10. This CDR3 reads CASSPTFDRAYGYTF. DNA for the CDR3: TGTGCCAGCAGCCCAACCTTTGACAGGGCCTATGGCTACACCTTC. Variable domain in full (rest from reference TRBV7-9 and TRBJ1-2): DTGVSQNPRHKITKRGQNVTFRCDPISEHNRLYWYRQTLGQGPEFLTYFQNEAQLEKSRLLSDRFSAERPKGSFSTLEIQRTEQGDSAMYLCASSPTFDRAYGYTFGSGTRLTVV.

In this sample, this clone turned up once. This chain links TRBV27 with TRBJ2-3; tentatively, D is TRBD1 or TRBD2 (5 bases each). CDR1 is MNHEY, CDR2 SMNVEV, per germline (reference sequence). Trimming removed 5 bases from V and 2 bases from J, with 17 bases in between. This CDR3 region has 16 residues. The CDR3 sequence: CASSPTGTLTTDTQYF. The CDR3 coding sequence is TGTGCCAGCAGTCCCACCGGGACCCTGACCACAGATACGCAGTATTTT.

This clone came up once. The chain uses TRBV27 and TRBJ2-1; D is unresolved. Germline CDR1 MNHEY, CDR2 SMNVEV (reference sequence). The CDR3 spans 13 residues. V dropped 4 bases and J dropped 4 bases, with 8 bases sitting between them. The CDR3 protein is CASSYGLYNEQFF. CDR3 nucleotides: TGTGCCAGCAGTTACGGTTTGTACAATGAGCAGTTCTTC.

The chain couples TRBV11-2 to TRBJ1-2; no definite D call. There are 14 residues in the CDR3. V lost 3 bases, J lost 4 bases, and 12 bases lay in between. Germline CDR1 and CDR2: SGHAT and FQNNGV. DNA for the CDR3: TGTGCCAGCAGCTTCTTGGGTCAGCTCTATGGCTACACCTTC. Translated, it gives CASSFLGQLYGYTF.

CDR3 loop: CASSQDRVLSSNTGELFF. CDR3 sequence (DNA): TGTGCCAGCAGTCAAGACAGGGTCTTATCTTCGAACACCGGGGAGCTGTTTTTT. The V call is TRBV6-1, the J call TRBJ2-2, with TRBD1 matching over 7 bases. CDR1 MNHNS and CDR2 SASEGT come from the germline V gene. The CDR3 length is 18 residues. The junction had 12 bases not matched to a gene; V was cut back by 5 bases and J by 0 bases.

The V call is TRBV7-3, the J call TRBJ1-1; TRBD1 matches 8 bases. After removal of 4 bases from V and 3 bases from J, the junction contained 4 bases not matched to a gene. This CDR3 comprises 14 residues. CDR1 and CDR2 (germline): SGHTA, FQGTGA. The CDR3 DNA follows: TGTGCCAGCAGCTCGACAGGGGTGGACACTGAAGCTTTCTTT. Translated: CASSSTGVDTEAFF.